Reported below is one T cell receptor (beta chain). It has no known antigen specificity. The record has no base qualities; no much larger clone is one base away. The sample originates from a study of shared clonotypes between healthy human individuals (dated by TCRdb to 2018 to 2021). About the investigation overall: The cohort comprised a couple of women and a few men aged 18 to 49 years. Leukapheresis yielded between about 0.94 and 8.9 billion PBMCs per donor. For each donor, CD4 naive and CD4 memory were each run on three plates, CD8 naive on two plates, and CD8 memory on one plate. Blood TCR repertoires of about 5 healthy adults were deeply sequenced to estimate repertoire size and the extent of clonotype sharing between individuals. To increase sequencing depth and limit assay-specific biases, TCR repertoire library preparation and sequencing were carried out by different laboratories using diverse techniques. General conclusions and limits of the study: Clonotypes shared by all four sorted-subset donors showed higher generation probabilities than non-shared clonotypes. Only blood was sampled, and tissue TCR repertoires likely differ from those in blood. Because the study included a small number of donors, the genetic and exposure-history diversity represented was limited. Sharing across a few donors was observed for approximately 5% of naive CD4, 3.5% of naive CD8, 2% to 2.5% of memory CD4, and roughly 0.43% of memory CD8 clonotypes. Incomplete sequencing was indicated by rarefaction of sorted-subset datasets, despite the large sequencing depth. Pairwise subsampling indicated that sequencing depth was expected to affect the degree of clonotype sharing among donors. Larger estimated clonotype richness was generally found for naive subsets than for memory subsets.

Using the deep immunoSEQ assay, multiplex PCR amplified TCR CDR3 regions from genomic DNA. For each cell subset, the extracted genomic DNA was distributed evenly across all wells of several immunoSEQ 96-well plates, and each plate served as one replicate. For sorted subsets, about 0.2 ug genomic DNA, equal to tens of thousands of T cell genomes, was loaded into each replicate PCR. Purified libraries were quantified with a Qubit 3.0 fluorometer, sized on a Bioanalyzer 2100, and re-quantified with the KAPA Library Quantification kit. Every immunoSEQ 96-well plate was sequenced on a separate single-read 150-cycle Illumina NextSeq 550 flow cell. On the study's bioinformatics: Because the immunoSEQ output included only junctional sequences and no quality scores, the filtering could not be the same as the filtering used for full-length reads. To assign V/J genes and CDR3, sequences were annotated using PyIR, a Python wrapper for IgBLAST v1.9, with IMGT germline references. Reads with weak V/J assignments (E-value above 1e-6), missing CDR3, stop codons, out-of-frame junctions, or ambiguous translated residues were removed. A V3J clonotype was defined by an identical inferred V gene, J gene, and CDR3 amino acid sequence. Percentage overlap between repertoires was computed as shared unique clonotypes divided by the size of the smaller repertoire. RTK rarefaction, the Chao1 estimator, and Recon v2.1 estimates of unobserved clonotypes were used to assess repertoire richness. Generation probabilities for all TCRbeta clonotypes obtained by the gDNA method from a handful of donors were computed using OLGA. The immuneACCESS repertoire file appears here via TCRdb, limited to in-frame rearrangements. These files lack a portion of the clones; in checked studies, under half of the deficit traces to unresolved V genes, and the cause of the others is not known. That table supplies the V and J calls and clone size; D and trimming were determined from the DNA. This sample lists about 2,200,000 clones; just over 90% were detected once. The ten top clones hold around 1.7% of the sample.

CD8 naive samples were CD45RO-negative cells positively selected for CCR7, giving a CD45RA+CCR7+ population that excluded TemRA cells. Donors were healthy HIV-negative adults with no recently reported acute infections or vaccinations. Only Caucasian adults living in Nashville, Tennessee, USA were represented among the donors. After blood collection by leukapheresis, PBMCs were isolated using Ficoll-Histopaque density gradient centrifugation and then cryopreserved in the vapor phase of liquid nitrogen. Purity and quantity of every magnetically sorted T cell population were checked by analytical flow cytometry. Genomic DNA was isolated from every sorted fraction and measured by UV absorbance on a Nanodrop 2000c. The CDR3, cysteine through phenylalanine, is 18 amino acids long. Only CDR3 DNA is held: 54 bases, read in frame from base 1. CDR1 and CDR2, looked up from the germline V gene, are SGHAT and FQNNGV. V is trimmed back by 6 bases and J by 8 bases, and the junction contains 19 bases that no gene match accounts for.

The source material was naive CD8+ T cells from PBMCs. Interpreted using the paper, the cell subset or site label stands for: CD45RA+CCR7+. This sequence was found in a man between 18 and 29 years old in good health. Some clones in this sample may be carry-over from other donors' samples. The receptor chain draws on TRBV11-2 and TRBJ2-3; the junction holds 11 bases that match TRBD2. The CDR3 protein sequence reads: CASSPLQVLAGGLSTQYF. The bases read TGTGCCAGCAGTCCTCTCCAGGTGCTAGCGGGAGGACTTTCTACGCAGTATTTT.